Listed below are T cell receptor beta chains from one sample, sequenced in a study of T-cell reconstitution after alpha-beta-depleted transplantation in children. In TCRdb, the PCR reads were re-called with MiXCR into one record per CDR3 protein. Seen here are roughly 500,000 distinct CDR3 sequences, about 30% observed once, and the top ten hold around 2.4%. Specimen: PBMCs from the stem cell graft donor, collected from the stem cell graft. These receptors were obtained from a human donor who donated a stem cell graft to a child with aplastic anemia. Both conserved end residues are part of each CDR3. A D gene is named only where the DNA matches it firmly. Clone size is stated in some rows and not others, as once, few, many or a class when expanded.

clone_size	j_call	v_call	d_call	cdr3_aa	cdr3_nt
.	TRBJ2-3	TRBV20-1	TRBD2	CSANTWEGSDTQYF	TGCAGTGCTAATACGTGGGAGGGTTCAGATACGCAGTATTTT
.	TRBJ2-3	TRBV13	.	CASSARTRGPDTQYF	TGTGCCAGCAGCGCCCGGACTAGGGGGCCAGATACGCAGTATTTT
.	TRBJ2-2	TRBV12-3/TRBV12-4	TRBD1	CASSSLPRWTGHGELFF	TGTGCCAGCAGTTCACTACCTCGTTGGACAGGCCACGGGGAGCTGTTTTTT
few	TRBJ1-2	TRBV6-5	TRBD1	CASRTPGQGLGGYTF	TGTGCCAGCAGAACCCCGGGACAGGGTCTCGGTGGCTACACCTTC
.	TRBJ2-5	TRBV20-1	.	CSARGTAKETQYF	TGCAGTGCTAGAGGGACAGCTAAAGAGACCCAGTACTTC
.	TRBJ1-1	TRBV5-1	.	CASRSRAGDTEAFF	TGCGCCAGCAGGTCACGGGCCGGGGACACTGAAGCTTTCTTT
many	TRBJ2-5	TRBV5-6	.	CASSLEIAERLQETQYF	TGTGCCAGCAGCTTGGAAATAGCGGAGCGCCTTCAAGAGACCCAGTACTTC
few	TRBJ2-1	TRBV20-1	TRBD2	CSAGGLAAYNEQFF	TGCAGTGCTGGGGGACTAGCGGCTTACAATGAGCAGTTCTTC
.	TRBJ2-1	TRBV7-2	.	CASSFPGEAYEQFF	TGTGCCAGCAGCTTTCCGGGGGAGGCATATGAGCAGTTCTTC
.	TRBJ2-2	TRBV2	.	CASVKKGAGSLTGELFF	TGTGCCAGCGTGAAGAAGGGGGCGGGATCACTCACCGGGGAGCTGTTTTTT
.	TRBJ1-1	TRBV7-6	.	CASSLVRGMNTEAFF	TGTGCCAGCAGCTTAGTTCGGGGAATGAACACTGAAGCTTTCTTT
.	TRBJ1-2	TRBV20-1	TRBD1	CSAGQDGYTF	TGCAGTGCTGGACAGGATGGCTACACCTTC
.	TRBJ2-1	TRBV20-1	.	CSARPRYNEQFF	TGCAGTGCTAGGCCTAGGTACAATGAGCAGTTCTTC
.	TRBJ1-3	TRBV7-9	.	CASSSNRAENTIYF	TGTGCCAGCAGCTCCAACAGGGCTGAAAACACCATATATTTT
few	TRBJ1-5	TRBV12-3/TRBV12-4	.	CASSLAAPHNQPQHF	TGTGCCAGCAGTTTAGCAGCACCGCACAATCAGCCCCAGCATTTT
.	TRBJ2-5	TRBV21-1	.	CASSKERQGSPQETQYF	TGTGCCAGCAGCAAAGAAAGACAGGGGAGCCCACAAGAGACCCAGTACTTC
few	TRBJ2-1	TRBV20-1	.	CSAGKRHFEQFF	TGCAGTGCCGGAAAACGACATTTTGAGCAGTTCTTC
.	TRBJ2-3	TRBV5-4	.	CASSLVASDYTDTQYF	TGTGCCAGCAGCTTGGTGGCTAGCGACTACACAGATACGCAGTATTTT
.	TRBJ2-5	TRBV5-1	.	CASSAGTKGETQYF	TGCGCCAGCAGCGCGGGAACTAAAGGGGAGACCCAGTACTTC
few	TRBJ1-4	TRBV25-1	.	CASSDFGSSNEKLFF	TGTGCCAGCAGTGATTTCGGCAGTTCTAATGAAAAACTGTTTTTT
few	TRBJ2-5	TRBV7-6	.	CASSSIEETQYF	TGTGCCAGCAGTTCTATTGAAGAGACCCAGTACTTC
.	TRBJ1-5	TRBV12-3/TRBV12-4	TRBD1	CASSPTGGNNQPQHF	TGTGCCAGCAGCCCGACAGGGGGGAACAATCAGCCCCAGCATTTT
few	TRBJ2-7	TRBV20-1	TRBD2	CSARAPSGGASYEQYF	TGCAGTGCTAGAGCCCCTAGCGGGGGGGCCTCCTACGAGCAGTACTTC
many	TRBJ2-3	TRBV15	.	CATSRGNTDTQYF	TGTGCCACCAGCCGGGGAAACACAGATACGCAGTATTTT
.	TRBJ1-3	TRBV5-6	TRBD1	CASSGVGARQGLIGNTIYF	TGTGCCAGCAGCGGTGTCGGCGCTCGACAGGGACTTATCGGAAACACCATATATTTT
.	TRBJ1-2	TRBV14	.	CASSPVRRLGYTF	TGTGCCAGCAGCCCCGTCAGGCGGCTCGGCTACACCTTC
few	TRBJ1-1	TRBV7-2	.	CASSLLQGRLKTEAFF	TGTGCCAGCAGCTTGTTACAGGGACGATTGAAAACTGAAGCTTTCTTT
few	TRBJ1-3	TRBV6-1	.	CASSAGGGLGNTIYF	TGTGCCAGCAGCGCGGGGGGGGGGCTTGGAAACACCATATATTTT
few	TRBJ1-5	TRBV10-3	.	CAISEGRGSIQPQHF	TGTGCCATCAGTGAGGGCAGGGGATCGATTCAGCCCCAGCATTTT
.	TRBJ1-1	TRBV20-1	.	CSARDPRRDTEAFF	TGCAGTGCTAGAGACCCCCGAAGAGACACTGAAGCTTTCTTT
few	TRBJ2-3	TRBV20-1	.	CSARDLANPDTQYF	TGCAGTGCTAGAGATCTGGCGAACCCAGATACGCAGTATTTT
few	TRBJ2-3	TRBV10-3	TRBD1	CAISNAGTGGADTQYF	TGTGCCATCAGTAACGCCGGGACAGGGGGGGCAGATACGCAGTATTTT
few	TRBJ1-2	TRBV12-3/TRBV12-4	.	CASSLGAVYGYTF	TGTGCCAGCAGTTTAGGGGCAGTATATGGCTACACCTTC
.	TRBJ2-5	TRBV12-3/TRBV12-4	TRBD2	CASSLVLAGKETQYF	TGTGCCAGCAGTTTAGTACTAGCGGGAAAAGAGACCCAGTACTTC
.	TRBJ1-2	TRBV19	TRBD1	CASSPRTGDAYGYTF	TGTGCCAGTAGTCCCCGGACAGGGGACGCTTATGGCTACACCTTC
.	TRBJ2-7	TRBV27	TRBD2	CASSLAGGPLYEQYF	TGTGCCAGCAGTTTAGCGGGAGGCCCTCTTTACGAGCAGTACTTC
few	TRBJ2-3	TRBV4-3	TRBD2	CASSQTSGRAADTQYF	TGCGCCAGCAGCCAGACTAGCGGGAGGGCAGCAGATACGCAGTATTTT
few	TRBJ2-3	TRBV6-4	TRBD2	CASSQLAGRTDTQYF	TGTGCCAGCAGTCAACTAGCGGGGCGCACAGATACGCAGTATTTT
.	TRBJ2-4	TRBV5-1	TRBD2	CASSFREGAKNIQYF	TGCGCCAGCAGCTTCCGGGAGGGAGCCAAAAACATTCAGTACTTC
many	TRBJ2-5	TRBV29-1	.	CSVGTTVVETQYF	TGCAGCGTGGGAACGACGGTCGTAGAGACCCAGTACTTC
few	TRBJ1-4	TRBV12-3/TRBV12-4	TRBD1	CASSLGTGREKLFF	TGTGCCAGCAGTCTGGGGACAGGGCGAGAAAAACTGTTTTTT
few	TRBJ2-3	TRBV10-3	.	CAISGFITGAAAADTQYF	TGTGCCATCAGTGGGTTCATTACGGGGGCCGCTGCAGCAGATACGCAGTATTTT
few	TRBJ2-5	TRBV20-1	.	CSARDPVGRTQYF	TGCAGTGCTAGAGATCCGGTAGGGAGAACCCAGTACTTC
.	TRBJ2-5	TRBV4-3	.	CASSQVVSETQYF	TGCGCCAGCAGCCAAGTCGTATCGGAGACCCAGTACTTC
.	TRBJ2-2	TRBV25-1	.	CASSWSAAGELFF	TGTGCCAGCAGTTGGTCAGCGGCCGGGGAGCTGTTTTTT
.	TRBJ2-1	TRBV5-1	.	CASSSPQGGNEQFF	TGCGCCAGCAGCTCGCCCCAGGGCGGGAATGAGCAGTTCTTC
.	TRBJ2-3	TRBV3-1	.	CASSQAIGDVHTQYF	TGTGCCAGCAGCCAAGCAATTGGGGACGTCCATACGCAGTATTTT
many	TRBJ1-2	TRBV25-1	.	CASSGRGAATLYGYTF	TGTGCCAGCAGTGGACGGGGGGCAGCAACCCTCTATGGCTACACCTTC
few	TRBJ1-1	TRBV19	.	CASHIPGRTEAFF	TGTGCCAGTCATATCCCCGGTAGGACTGAAGCTTTCTTT
many	TRBJ2-1	TRBV12-3/TRBV12-4	.	CASSLTDYNEQFF	TGTGCCAGCAGTCTGACAGACTACAATGAGCAGTTCTTC
few	TRBJ1-4	TRBV7-2	.	CASSLGASQEKLFF	TGTGCCAGCAGCTTAGGCGCGTCGCAGGAAAAACTGTTTTTT
many	TRBJ1-5	TRBV12-3/TRBV12-4	.	CASSETRGHNQPQHF	TGTGCCAGCAGCGAGACGAGGGGACACAATCAGCCCCAGCATTTT
.	TRBJ2-5	TRBV29-1	TRBD2	CSVEKREGQETQYF	TGCAGCGTTGAGAAGCGGGAGGGCCAAGAGACCCAGTACTTC
few	TRBJ1-4	TRBV5-5	.	CASSLGLLNEKLFF	TGTGCCAGCAGCTTGGGGCTGCTGAATGAAAAACTGTTTTTT
few	TRBJ1-1	TRBV29-1	.	CSVSGQGTEAFF	TGCAGCGTCTCTGGGCAAGGCACTGAAGCTTTCTTT
few	TRBJ1-5	TRBV6-1	.	CASSGSVKQPQHF	TGTGCCAGCAGTGGTTCCGTAAAACAGCCCCAGCATTTT
few	TRBJ1-2	TRBV19	TRBD1	CASSIFPTRGAGGYTF	TGTGCCAGTAGTATATTCCCCACCAGGGGGGCTGGGGGCTACACCTTC
.	TRBJ2-5	TRBV5-1	TRBD2	CASSLGPAGSQETQYF	TGCGCCAGCAGCTTGGGACCAGCGGGAAGCCAAGAGACCCAGTACTTC
.	TRBJ1-2	TRBV7-2	TRBD1	CASSLVGRGQSSYGYTF	TGTGCCAGCAGCTTAGTAGGCAGGGGGCAATCTTCCTATGGCTACACCTTC